This T cell receptor beta chain was captured in a study of shared clonotypes between healthy human individuals. About the research overall: Three CD4 naive, three CD4 memory, two CD8 naive and one CD8 memory plate were used per donor.

On this clone: Other DNA sequences in this specimen translate into the identical CDR3.

CDR3 length equals 12 residues. Germline assignment: CDR1 SGHTA and CDR2 FQGNSA. Trimming pared 3 bases from V and 1 base from J, leaving 3 bases between. Some clones are missing from TCRdb's copy, which holds only in-frame ones; the method was immunoSEQ multiplex PCR. The sample carries some 2,000,000 clones, around 95% recorded once. V and J are TRBV7-2 and TRBJ2-5; D is ambiguous. This sequence originates from a man between 18 and 35 years old in good health. The sample consisted of naive CD4+ T cells sorted from blood. Subset in this sample: CD45RA+ positively selected. The CDR3 coding sequence is TGTGCCAGCAGCTTTCCCCAAGAGACCCAGTACTTC. Encoded protein: CASSFPQETQYF.